This record concerns one TCR beta chain sequence. The data stem from a study of cytomegalovirus exposure and HLA in healthy donors. Trimming cost V 4 bases and J 6 bases; bases outside gene matches: 10. The V gene's germline CDR1 is SGHRS and CDR2 YFSETQ. The CDR3 has 18 residues. PCR was performed using 60 Vbeta and 13 Jbeta primers. Here immunoSEQ multiplex PCR was the method, and the copy in TCRdb shows in-frame clones only, minus some. The data hold over 75,000 clones, with approximately 79% observed a single time. The chain is built from TRBV5-1 and TRBJ2-1; 16 bases line up with TRBD2. What was sequenced was PBMCs. The source of this sequence is a female donor in good health and CMV-seronegative. CDR3 residues: CASSLPGLAGGTRNEQFF. The DNA for the CDR3 is TGCGCCAGCAGCCTCCCGGGACTAGCGGGAGGGACACGCAATGAGCAGTTCTTC.